The 14 T cell receptor beta chains given below trace back to one sample, sequenced in a study of control samples from healthy donors and cancer patients. Sequenced by immunoSEQ multiplex PCR; TCRdb stores in-frame clones only, minus some. Seen here are about 220,000 clones, around 94% observed once, and the top ten hold more than 1.3%. Sequenced: blood. Receptors were obtained from a man aged 45-60 years in good health.

The rearrangement links TRBV29-1 to TRBJ1-6; a weak D match, TRBD1 (6 bases). V dropped 6 bases and J dropped 9 bases, with 15 bases sitting between them. CDR3 length: 13 residues. Germline CDR1 reads SQVTM; CDR2 reads ANQGSEA. The CDR3 reads CSVGVGGGSPLHF. The DNA for the CDR3 is TGCAGCGTAGGAGTCGGAGGGGGTTCACCCCTCCACTTT.

The chain recombines TRBV18 with TRBJ1-6; D is uncertain. There are 18 residues in the CDR3. The V gene's germline CDR1 is KGHSH and CDR2 LQKENI. Trimming took 5 bases from V and 2 from J, leaving 19 bases between them. The CDR3 sequence is CASSTRRELLPYNSPLHF. CDR3 DNA sequence: TGTGCCAGCTCAACCCGAAGAGAATTATTGCCCTATAATTCACCCCTCCACTTT.

The table lists this clone with a count of one. The chain combines TRBV5-1 with TRBJ1-1, with 7 bases that match TRBD1. The germline gives CDR1 SGHRS, CDR2 YFSETQ. The CDR3 totals 17 residues. V gave up 0 bases and J gave up 0 bases; unmatched junction bases: 8. CDR3 DNA: TGCGCCAGCAGCTTGGCCGGGACAGCACTTATGAACACTGAAGCTTTCTTT. Translating gives CASSLAGTALMNTEAFF.

The genes are TRBV7-2 and TRBJ1-4; D gene ambiguous. V was shortened by 8 bases and J by 5 bases, with 15 bases between the two germline ends. The CDR3 runs to 14 residues. The germline V gene has CDR1 SGHTA and CDR2 FQGNSA. The CDR3 is CASSPSGWNEKLFF. The CDR3 DNA reads as TGTGCCAGCTCCCCCTCCGGATGGAATGAAAAACTGTTTTTT.

The chain combines TRBV28 with TRBJ1-1; 11 bases are a match to TRBD1. The germline CDR1 and CDR2 sequences are MDHEN and SYDVKM. The CDR3 loop spans 17 amino acids. J lost 7 bases, V lost 8 bases, and 18 bases had no gene match. CDR3 protein: CASSLLIGTGGLHEAFF. CDR3 coding DNA: TGTGCCAGCTCCTTACTAATAGGGACAGGGGGTCTTCATGAAGCTTTCTTT.

The chain uses TRBV27 and TRBJ1-3, with TRBD1 identical over 7 bases. This CDR3 has 18 residues. Per germline, CDR1 MNHEY and CDR2 SMNVEV (reference sequence). Trimming at V came to 4 bases and at J to 4 bases, leaving 16 bases not matched to a gene. In nucleotides, the CDR3 is TGTGCCAGCAGTTCGTTACCCCCTCGACAGGGTACAGGAAACACCATATATTTT. Its protein is CASSSLPPRQGTGNTIYF.

V usage is TRBV6-5 and J usage is TRBJ2-7; D unresolved. This CDR3 has 13 amino acids. Trimming removed 7 bases from V and 2 bases from J, with 12 bases in between. Germline CDR1 and CDR2: MNHEY and SVGAGI. In DNA form, the CDR3 reads TGTGCCAGCATGAGTGTTTCTACCTACGAGCAGTACGTC. Protein: CASMSVSTYEQYV.

The chain links TRBV5-5 to TRBJ1-5; no clear D. Germline values: CDR1 SGHKS, CDR2 YYEKEE (reference sequence). CDR3 length equals 15 residues. V was trimmed by 0 bases and J by 5 bases, leaving 12 bases between them. The CDR3 coding sequence is TGTGCCAGCAGCTTGGTTACGGAACGGCATCAGCCCCAGCATTTT. Translating gives CASSLVTERHQPQHF.

The chain employs TRBV6-5 and TRBJ1-4, with D maybe TRBD1 (5 bases). The V gene lost 5 bases and the J gene lost 5 bases, with 15 bases spanning the gap. CDR1 MNHEY and CDR2 SVGAGI come from the germline V gene. CDR3 length: 15 amino acids. The CDR3 is CASSPPGLRNEKLFF. The DNA of the CDR3 is TGTGCCAGCAGTCCACCGGGACTCAGGAATGAAAAACTGTTTTTT.

The chain uses TRBV6-5 and TRBJ1-2; 11 bases match TRBD1. This CDR3 contains 16 residues. Germline V gene data show CDR1 as MNHEY and CDR2 as SVGAGI. The trim removed 2 bases at V and 8 bases at J, leaving 10 bases unmatched. The CDR3 loop is CASSYEGTGGNWGYTF. The CDR3 bases are TGTGCCAGCAGTTACGAGGGGACAGGGGGAAATTGGGGCTACACCTTC.

The chain combines TRBV4-2 with TRBJ1-5; D is ambiguous. CDR1 is LGHNA, CDR2 YNFKEQ, per germline. The CDR3 contains 15 residues. The germline V and J ends were trimmed by 1 base and 3 bases, with 10 bases remaining between them. CDR3 coding DNA: TGTGCCAGCAGCCAAGGAACGGGAACCAATCAGCCCCAGCATTTT. This gives the protein CASSQGTGTNQPQHF.

This clone was counted once. The rearrangement uses TRBV7-2 and TRBJ1-2; D might be TRBD1 (6 bases). The V end lost 5 bases, the J end lost 4 bases, and 17 bases lay between the germline ends. The germline V gene encodes CDR1 SGHTA and CDR2 FQGNSA. The CDR3 is 15 amino acids. The DNA for the CDR3 is TGTGCCAGCAGCCTACAACAGGGCGCGGGCTATGGCTACACCTTC. It codes for CASSLQQGAGYGYTF.

This clone was detected a few times. The V call is TRBV11-2, the J call TRBJ2-7, with D uncertain. V was trimmed by 2 bases and J by 3 bases, leaving 17 bases between them. Per the germline V gene, CDR1 is SGHAT and CDR2 is FQNNGV. The CDR3 has 16 amino acids. The CDR3 reads CASSLRGRDGFYEQYF. DNA of the CDR3: TGTGCCAGCAGCTTAAGAGGCCGTGATGGATTCTACGAGCAGTACTTC.

For this clone: The sample has other DNA sequences that encode this CDR3 too. V is TRBV24-1 and J is TRBJ1-5, with no clear D. The CDR3 loop spans 12 amino acids. The germline V gene has CDR1 KGHDR and CDR2 SFDVKD. V dropped 4 bases and J dropped 4 bases, with 4 bases sitting between them. The CDR3 DNA reads TGTGCCACCAGTGACGGAAATCAGCCCCAGCATTTT. This translates into CATSDGNQPQHF.